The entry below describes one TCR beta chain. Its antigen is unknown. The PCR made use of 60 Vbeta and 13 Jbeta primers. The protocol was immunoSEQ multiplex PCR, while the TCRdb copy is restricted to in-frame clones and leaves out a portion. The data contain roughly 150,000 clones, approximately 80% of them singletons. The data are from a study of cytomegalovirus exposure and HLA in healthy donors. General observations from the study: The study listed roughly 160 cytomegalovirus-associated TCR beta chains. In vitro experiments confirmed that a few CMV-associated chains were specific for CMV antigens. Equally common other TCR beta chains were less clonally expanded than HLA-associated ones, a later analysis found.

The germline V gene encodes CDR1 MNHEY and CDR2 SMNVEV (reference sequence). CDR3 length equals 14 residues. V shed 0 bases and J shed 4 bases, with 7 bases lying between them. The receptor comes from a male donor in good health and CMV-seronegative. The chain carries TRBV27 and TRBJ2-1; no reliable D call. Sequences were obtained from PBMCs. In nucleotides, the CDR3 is TGTGCCAGCAGTTTATCGGGCTCGTACAATGAGCAGTTCTTC. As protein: CASSLSGSYNEQFF.